These 25 T cell receptor beta chains originate from one sample sequenced in a study of blood T cell repertoires in COVID-19. Sequencing was performed with immunoSEQ multiplex PCR; in TCRdb, only in-frame clones are kept and a portion is missing. The sample holds roughly 340,000 clones, roughly nine tenths seen once. Sequencing was carried out using PBMCs or T cells enriched from blood (not recorded which). Receptors originate from a man aged 18 to 29 who had recovered from COVID-19.

This chain uses TRBV19 with TRBJ1-5, with TRBD1 identical over 7 bases. Germline-derived CDR1 and CDR2 are LNHDA and SQIVND (reference sequence). The V gene end was trimmed by 2 bases and the J gene end by 3 bases; junction bases not matched to a gene: 7. There are 16 residues in the CDR3. CDR3 protein: CASSIRGRGDNQPQHF. DNA for the CDR3: TGTGCCAGTAGTATAAGGGGCAGGGGGGACAATCAGCCCCAGCATTTT.

The count of this clone is one. The chain couples TRBV27 to TRBJ2-7, with D possibly being TRBD1 (6 bases). The germline V gene encodes CDR1 MNHEY and CDR2 SMNVEV (reference sequence). There are 15 residues in the CDR3. Deletions cut 8 bases from V and 4 bases from J, with 21 bases between. This chain's CDR3 is CASANGPGVGYEQYF. CDR3 DNA: TGTGCCAGCGCTAACGGCCCAGGGGTTGGATACGAGCAGTACTTC.

The chain employs TRBV7-9 and TRBJ1-1; no definite D call. Trimming took 1 base from V and 4 from J, leaving 10 bases between them. Germline assignment: CDR1 SEHNR and CDR2 FQNEAQ (reference sequence). The CDR3 is 14 amino acids. The CDR3 protein is CASSLGVAGTEAFF. Here the CDR3 DNA reads TGTGCCAGCAGCTTAGGGGTGGCGGGCACTGAAGCTTTCTTT.

The chain has TRBV29-1 and TRBJ2-2, with TRBD1 as a possible D gene (5 bases). CDR3 size: 14 residues. Germline V gene lookup returns CDR1 SQVTM and CDR2 ANQGSEA. Deletions cut 6 bases from V and 0 bases from J, with 11 bases between. Here the CDR3 DNA reads TGCAGCGTCGGACAAAACACGAACACCGGGGAGCTGTTTTTT. It specifies CSVGQNTNTGELFF.

Points on this clone: Relative to the germline gene, one junction end is altered; a read error may explain this. The V call is TRBV7-9, the J call TRBJ2-1, with D tentatively TRBD1 (5 bases). This CDR3 comprises 15 residues. The germline V gene encodes CDR1 SEHNR and CDR2 FQNEAQ (reference sequence). As DNA, the CDR3 is TGTGCCAGCGGCTTGACTTCGTTGGGGCCCAATGAGCAGTTCTTC. Translated, it gives CASGLTSLGPNEQFF. Looking up the rest from reference TRBV7-9 and TRBJ2-1 gives the full variable domain: DTGVSQNPRHKITKRGQNVTFRCDPISEHNRLYWYRQTLGQGPEFLTYFQNEAQLEKSRLLSDRFSAERPKGSFSTLEIQRTEQGDSAMYLCASGLTSLGPNEQFFGPGTRLTVL.

The V gene is TRBV21-1, the J gene TRBJ1-2. TRBV21-1 is a documented pseudogene. CDR3 length equals 16 residues. The CDR3 sequence is CASSSGTPTINYGYTF. The CDR3 DNA reads as TGTGCCAGCAGCTCCGGGACTCCCACTATTAACTATGGCTACACCTTC.

The chain couples TRBV7-2 to TRBJ1-5; 10 bases line up with TRBD1. Germline values: CDR1 SGHTA, CDR2 FQGNSA. This CDR3 is built from 17 residues. V was pared by 4 bases and J by 0 bases, with 6 bases of the junction left unmatched. The DNA of the CDR3 is TGTGCCAGCAGCTGGGACAGGGGACCTCTTAGCAATCAGCCCCAGCATTTT. Translation gives CASSWDRGPLSNQPQHF.

V gene TRBV7-2 combines with J gene TRBJ2-7, with no clear D. Germline CDR1 and CDR2: SGHTA and FQGNSA. This CDR3 is built from 15 residues. Trimming pared 2 bases from V and 3 bases from J, leaving 14 bases between. CDR3 nucleotides: TGTGCCAGCAGCTTATCCAAACTTCGAAACTACGAGCAGTACTTC. This gives the protein CASSLSKLRNYEQYF.

The chain is built from TRBV5-4 and TRBJ1-2; the match to TRBD1 covers 11 bases. After removal of 4 bases from V and 5 bases from J, the junction contained 4 bases not matched to a gene. Germline loops: CDR1 SGHNT, CDR2 YYREEE (reference sequence). CDR3 length equals 14 residues. As DNA, the CDR3 is TGTGCCAGCAGCCCAGGACAGGGGGCGTATGGCTACACCTTC. Protein: CASSPGQGAYGYTF.

The genes are TRBV7-9 and TRBJ1-1; D might be TRBD1 (6 bases). The CDR3 extends over 13 amino acids. CDR1 SEHNR and CDR2 FQNEAQ come from the germline V gene (reference sequence). V lost 5 bases and J 1 base, leaving 8 bases between the germline ends. The CDR3 here is CASSIQGNTEAFF. The CDR3 region has the DNA TGTGCCAGCAGCATACAGGGGAACACTGAAGCTTTCTTT.

The chain employs TRBV7-3 and TRBJ2-3; 9 bases map to TRBD2. V lost 5 bases to trimming and J lost 2 bases; unmatched junction nucleotides: 14. The germline CDR1 and CDR2 sequences are SGHTA and FQGTGA. The CDR3 loop spans 18 amino acids. The CDR3 loop is CASSAGGASGMYTDTQYF. CDR3 sequence (DNA): TGTGCCAGCAGCGCCGGCGGAGCTAGCGGGATGTACACAGATACGCAGTATTTT.

V is TRBV29-1 and J is TRBJ1-2; TRBD1 agrees at 9 bases. The CDR3 is 11 amino acids. Germline V gene sequence: CDR1 SQVTM, CDR2 ANQGSEA. Losses at the gene ends were 4 bases for V and 6 bases for J; bases not matched to a gene: 0. The CDR3 region is CSVGTGDGYTF. The CDR3 DNA follows: TGCAGCGTTGGGACAGGGGATGGCTACACCTTC.

The gene calls are TRBV30 and TRBJ2-1; D may correspond to TRBD1 or TRBD2 (5 bases each). Trimming removed 5 bases at V and 6 bases at J, with 17 bases between. The CDR3 runs 14 residues. Germline V gene data show CDR1 as GTSNPN and CDR2 as SVGIG (reference sequence). In DNA form, the CDR3 reads TGTGCCTGGGGGACGGGATGGGAAGGCAATGAGCAGTTCTTC. The encoded protein is CAWGTGWEGNEQFF. Drawing the rest from reference TRBV30 and TRBJ2-1, the complete variable domain is SQTIHQWPATLVQPVGSPLSLECTVEGTSNPNLYWYRQAAGRGLQLLFYSVGIGQISSEVPQNLSASRPQDRQFILSSKKLLLSDSGFYLCAWGTGWEGNEQFFGPGTRLTVL.

The V gene is TRBV11-2, the J gene TRBJ2-5; 9 bases are a match to TRBD2. The CDR3 loop spans 17 amino acids. CDR1 and CDR2 from the germline V gene are SGHAT and FQNNGV. J was trimmed by 1 base and V by 5 bases; bases with no gene match: 11. The CDR3 DNA reads TGTGCCAGCAGCCCCCGGGGGGCGGGGGGGGCCCAAGAGACCCAGTACTTC. This gives the protein CASSPRGAGGAQETQYF. Looking up the rest from reference TRBV11-2 and TRBJ2-5 gives the full variable domain: EAGVAQSPRYKIIEKRQSVAFWCNPISGHATLYWYQQILGQGPKLLIQFQNNGVVDDSQLPKDRFSAERLKGVDSTLKIQPAKLEDSAVYLCASSPRGAGGAQETQYFGPGTRLLVL.

The rearrangement joins TRBV7-9 to TRBJ2-7; 8 bases line up with TRBD1. Germline trimming cut 5 bases from V and 0 bases from J; bases unmatched to any gene: 6. This CDR3 is built from 15 residues. The germline V gene encodes CDR1 SEHNR and CDR2 FQNEAQ (reference sequence). CDR3 amino acids: CASSPRQGYSYEQYF. The CDR3 bases are TGTGCCAGCAGCCCCCGACAGGGGTACTCCTACGAGCAGTACTTC.

The V and J genes are TRBV5-1 and TRBJ2-1; 12 positions agree with TRBD2. V shed 2 bases, J shed 8 bases, and the junction held 5 bases outside the gene matches. Germline-derived CDR1 and CDR2 are SGHRS and YFSETQ. This CDR3 has 15 amino acids. Here the CDR3 DNA reads TGCGCCAGCAGCTTTGGGACTAGCGGGTATGATGAGCAGTTCTTC. It codes for CASSFGTSGYDEQFF.

This clone was found a few times. The chain combines TRBV10-3 with TRBJ2-2; D possibly corresponds to TRBD2 (7 bases). CDR1 is ENHRY and CDR2 is SYGVKD in the germline V gene. This CDR3 has 15 amino acids. The germline V and J ends were trimmed by 10 bases and 5 bases, with 20 bases remaining between them. CDR3 DNA sequence: TGTGCCACCACCCGAGGGGGGGCGGGGACCGGGGAGCTGTTTTTT. Residues: CATTRGGAGTGELFF.

The rearrangement links TRBV6-2 or TRBV6-3 to TRBJ1-5; tentatively, D is TRBD1 (6 bases). Trimming shortened V by 6 bases and J by 4 bases, and 22 bases separated the two germline ends. The CDR3 runs 17 residues. Germline assignment: CDR1 MNHEY and CDR2 SVGEGT. CDR3 coding DNA: TGTGCCAGCAGCCACCTTGGACAGTACAGGCCAAATCAGCCCCAGCATTTT. It codes for CASSHLGQYRPNQPQHF.

The rearrangement links TRBV7-2 to TRBJ2-7, with 7 bases aligning to TRBD1. J was trimmed by 1 base and V by 5 bases; bases with no gene match: 5. Germline V gives CDR1 SGHTA, CDR2 FQGNSA. The CDR3 consists of 14 residues. The CDR3 nucleotides are TGTGCCAGCAGCCTATGGGACAGTTCCTACGAGCAGTACTTC. Translated: CASSLWDSSYEQYF.

The chain links TRBV15 to TRBJ1-5; D is possibly TRBD1 (6 bases). The CDR3 runs 14 residues. CDR1 and CDR2 (germline): LNHNV, YYDKDF (reference sequence). With 5 bases removed from V and 3 bases from J, the gap between germline ends came to 11 bases. The CDR3 loop is CATSRDTPNQPQHF. DNA of the CDR3: TGTGCCACCAGCCGGGACACCCCCAATCAGCCCCAGCATTTT.

In DNA, the CDR3 is TGTGCCAGCAGTGCGGACAGGGGGCCTCTACCCACTGAAGCTTTCTTT. This sequence encodes CASSADRGPLPTEAFF. The chain is built from TRBV28 and TRBJ1-1; 11 positions agree with TRBD1. Trimming cost V 5 bases and J 4 bases; bases outside gene matches: 9. The CDR3 spans 16 residues. Germline V gene lookup returns CDR1 MDHEN and CDR2 SYDVKM.

The chain has TRBV11-3 and TRBJ2-1, with D possibly being TRBD1 (5 bases). Looked up from germline, CDR1 is SGHNT and CDR2 is YENEEA. Trimming stripped 2 bases from V and 9 bases from J, with 8 bases between. This CDR3 is built from 12 residues. Here the CDR3 DNA reads TGTGCCAGCAGCTTATCAGGGATTGAGCAGTTCTTC. The encoded protein is CASSLSGIEQFF.

The chain couples TRBV7-2 to TRBJ1-3, with unresolved D. Per germline, CDR1 SGHTA and CDR2 FQGNSA. V was trimmed by 3 bases and J by 4 bases, leaving 4 bases between them. This CDR3 spans 12 amino acids. CDR3 in amino acids: CASSFLGNTIYF. In DNA form, the CDR3 reads TGTGCCAGCAGCTTTCTAGGAAACACCATATATTTT.

The V call is TRBV5-5, the J call TRBJ2-7; 8 bases are a match to TRBD1. The J segment lost 3 bases and the V segment lost 5 bases, leaving 4 bases of the junction unmatched. Germline V CDR1 and CDR2: SGHKS, YYEKEE (reference sequence). CDR3 size: 13 residues. CDR3 in amino acids: CASRQTGGYEQYF. In nucleotides, the CDR3 is TGTGCCAGCAGGCAAACAGGGGGCTACGAGCAGTACTTC.

This chain connects TRBV6-5 to TRBJ2-1; D not resolved. The CDR3 extends over 16 amino acids. Trimming removed 0 bases at V and 4 bases at J, with 13 bases between. CDR1 is MNHEY, CDR2 SVGAGI, per germline. Written as DNA, the CDR3 is TGTGCCAGCAGTTACTCCTCAAAGCCCCTTTACAATGAGCAGTTCTTC. Its translation: CASSYSSKPLYNEQFF.